These T cell receptor beta chains were read from a single sample in a study of PD-1 blockade in classical Hodgkin lymphoma. Assay used: immunoSEQ multiplex PCR; TCRdb lists only in-frame clones, some missing. The table includes about 24,000 clones, about four fifths detected once. Sequenced material: peripheral blood mononuclear cells (PBMCs), taken before the second cycle of nivolumab. These receptors originate from a human donor with classical Hodgkin lymphoma. CDR3s include the opening cysteine and the closing phenylalanine or tryptophan. D genes are given only for firm matches. A row's size may be missing; if present it is once, few, many or a size class.

v_call	d_call	j_call	clone_size	cdr3_nt	cdr3_aa
TRBV2	NA	TRBJ1-2	NA	TGTGCCAGCCCCGAGGCGGGTGTGGATGGCTACACCTTC	CASPEAGVDGYTF
TRBV14	TRBD1	TRBJ2-7	few	TGTGCCAGCAGACCCTCTGGACAGGAAATCCGTCTACGCTTC	CASRPSGQEIRLRF
TRBV27	NA	TRBJ2-1	NA	TGTGCCAGCAGCTCCTTTGGGGCTGGACGCAATGAGCAGTTCTTC	CASSSFGAGRNEQFF
TRBV5-1	NA	TRBJ1-2	NA	TGCGCCAGCTCGGGCACAGTTAACTATGGCTACACCTTC	CASSGTVNYGYTF
TRBV5-6	NA	TRBJ2-1	NA	TGTGCCAGCAGCTTCGGCGGGCCGGCCTACAATGAGCAGTTCTTC	CASSFGGPAYNEQFF
TRBV5-4	NA	TRBJ2-7	medium-sized	TGTGCCAGCACCGTCCCGGGACAAATTAGCGAGCAGTACTTC	CASTVPGQISEQYF
TRBV7-9	NA	TRBJ2-1	NA	TGTGCCAGCAGCTCGTCGGGGGGCGAGGTGCAGTTCTTC	CASSSSGGEVQFF
TRBV6-6	NA	TRBJ1-3	few	TGTGCCAGCAGTTACTCGAGTAGTATGGCCACCATATATTTT	CASSYSSSMATIYF
TRBV6-6	TRBD1	TRBJ1-1	NA	TGTGCCAGCAGCCCTGACAGGGACACTGAAGCTTTCTTT	CASSPDRDTEAFF
TRBV5-1	NA	TRBJ1-1	NA	TGCGCCAGCAGCTTGGGGGTATCCGGGACAAGGGAAGCTTTCTTT	CASSLGVSGTREAFF
TRBV28	NA	TRBJ2-5	NA	TGTGCCACCCGACTAGGGGGGAATTTTTGGACCCAGTACTTC	CATRLGGNFWTQYF
TRBV6-1	TRBD2	TRBJ2-7	few	TGTGCCAGCATTAAAACTAGCGGGGGTTACGAGCAGTACTTC	CASIKTSGGYEQYF
TRBV5-1	NA	TRBJ2-1	NA	TGCGCCAGCAGCGACTACCGCTCCTACAATGAGCAGTTCTTC	CASSDYRSYNEQFF
TRBV6-1	NA	TRBJ1-2	NA	TGTGCCAGCAGTGCCGGGGACGGTAACTATGGCTACACCTTC	CASSAGDGNYGYTF
TRBV5-1	NA	TRBJ2-3	once	TGCGCCAGCAGCTTGGTTTCGTGGGATACGCAGTATTTT	CASSLVSWDTQYF
TRBV5-4	NA	TRBJ1-2	NA	TGTGCCAGCAGCTTGTACTCAGGAACCTCCTATGGCTACACCTTC	CASSLYSGTSYGYTF
TRBV2	TRBD1	TRBJ2-7	NA	TGTGCCAGCAGCCGGGACAGAACCTACGAGCAGTACTTC	CASSRDRTYEQYF
TRBV5-5	NA	TRBJ2-5	NA	TGTGCCAGCAGCTTAACCGGGACGGTGGAGACCCAGTACTTC	CASSLTGTVETQYF
TRBV21-1	NA	TRBJ2-7	few	TGTGCCAGCAGCAAAGTGTCTAGCGGGCAGATTTGGTACTACGAGCAGTACTTC	CASSKVSSGQIWYYEQYF
TRBV14	NA	TRBJ2-7	NA	TGTGCCAGCAGCCACACCTACGAGCAGTACTTC	CASSHTYEQYF
TRBV6-1	TRBD1	TRBJ1-5	NA	TGTGCCAGCAGTGACCGTGGGCCGGGACAGGGGGCGGGGAGCAATCAGCCCCAGCATTTT	CASSDRGPGQGAGSNQPQHF
TRBV6-1	NA	TRBJ2-2	NA	TGTGCCAGCACCACAATAACTAACACCGGGGAGCTGTTTTTT	CASTTITNTGELFF
TRBV27	TRBD1	TRBJ1-1	NA	TGTGCCAGCAGCCGTATGACAGGGCCAGGGGTGGTACCTGAAGCTTTCTTT	CASSRMTGPGVVPEAFF
TRBV19	NA	TRBJ1-5	NA	TGTGCCTCTGGGGGGGTGGATCAGCCCCAGCATTTT	CASGGVDQPQHF
TRBV11-2	NA	TRBJ2-7	NA	TGTGCCAGCAGCCCAACACTAGCCTACGAGCAGTACTTC	CASSPTLAYEQYF
TRBV2	NA	TRBJ1-5	NA	TGTGCCAGCAGTGGGGGTGGGACTCTCCCAGGGGGCAATCAGCCCCAGCATTTT	CASSGGGTLPGGNQPQHF
TRBV5-6	TRBD2	TRBJ2-1	medium-sized	TGTGCCAGCAAGGGACTAAGTTACAATGAGCAGTTCTTC	CASKGLSYNEQFF
TRBV7-9	TRBD2	TRBJ2-1	NA	TGTGCCAGCAGCTTTGCCGGGACTAGCGGGAGGGATAATATGAATGAGCAGTTCTTC	CASSFAGTSGRDNMNEQFF
TRBV5-1	NA	TRBJ2-3	once	TGCGCCAGCAGCTTGGAGGGCAGAGGTACCACAGATACGCAGTATTTT	CASSLEGRGTTDTQYF
TRBV7-8	TRBD1	TRBJ2-6	NA	TGTGCCAGCAGTTCGGGACAGGCCCTCTCTGGGGCCAACGTCCTGACTTTC	CASSSGQALSGANVLTF
TRBV19	NA	TRBJ2-6	NA	TGTGCCAGTACCCCCCTGTCTGGGGCCAACGTCCTGACTTTC	CASTPLSGANVLTF
TRBV2	TRBD2	TRBJ2-5	NA	TGTGCCAGCCGACGGGAGGCAGAGACCCAGTACTTC	CASRREAETQYF
TRBV5-1	NA	TRBJ1-6	NA	TGCGCCAGCAGCTTGGGGCAAGATAATTCACCCCTCCACTTT	CASSLGQDNSPLHF
TRBV5-1	TRBD2	TRBJ2-3	NA	TGCGCCAGCAGCTTGGGGTCGGGGGGGCCCCCAGATACGCAGTATTTT	CASSLGSGGPPDTQYF
TRBV7-8	TRBD2	TRBJ2-1	NA	TGTGCCTTGGCGGGAGGAGGGTACAATGAGCAGTTCTTC	CALAGGGYNEQFF
TRBV6-6	NA	TRBJ2-1	NA	TGTGCCAGCAAGGAAACCTCGACCTCCTACAATGAGCAGTTCTTC	CASKETSTSYNEQFF
TRBV19	TRBD2	TRBJ2-2	NA	TGTGCTGGCGGGGCGGGGGGCCACCTCACCGGGGAGCTGTTTTTT	CAGGAGGHLTGELFF
TRBV2	TRBD1	TRBJ1-4	NA	TGTGCCAGCAGTCCCGGACAGGGAAGGGAAAAACTGTTTTTT	CASSPGQGREKLFF
TRBV27	TRBD2	TRBJ2-1	NA	TGTGCCAGCAGGGGTAGCGGGAGGGGCTACAATGAGCAGTTCTTC	CASRGSGRGYNEQFF
TRBV2	NA	TRBJ2-5	NA	TGTGCCAGCAGCAACAGGGAGGAGACCCAGTACTTC	CASSNREETQYF
TRBV7-9	TRBD2	TRBJ2-3	NA	TGTGCCAGCAGCTCCCAGGGACTAGCGGGAGGAAAGAATACGCAGTATTTT	CASSSQGLAGGKNTQYF
TRBV9	TRBD2	TRBJ2-3	NA	TGTGCCAGCAGTGATAACTCCGGCCTAGCGGGGCAGGGAGATACGCAGTATTTT	CASSDNSGLAGQGDTQYF
TRBV7-9	NA	TRBJ2-2	NA	TGTGCCAGCAGCTTAACTATCGGGGCGGGGGCGACCGGGGAGCTGTTTTTT	CASSLTIGAGATGELFF
TRBV28	TRBD1	TRBJ2-7	NA	TGTGCCAGCAGTTTAAGGGGACAGTCCTACGAGCAGTACTTC	CASSLRGQSYEQYF
TRBV27	TRBD1	TRBJ1-5	few	TGTGCCAGCAGTCCGTGGACAGGGGATGGCAATCAGCCCCAGCATTTT	CASSPWTGDGNQPQHF
TRBV6-5	NA	TRBJ1-3	NA	TGTGCCAGCAGTTACTCACGACAGAGTCCTGGAAACACCATATATTTT	CASSYSRQSPGNTIYF
TRBV29-1	TRBD1	TRBJ2-7	NA	TGCAGCGTGAAAAGACAGGGTCTCGAGCAGTACTTC	CSVKRQGLEQYF
TRBV5-1	TRBD1	TRBJ1-6	NA	TGCGCCAGCAGCTACGGACAGGCTGATAATTCACCCCTCCACTTT	CASSYGQADNSPLHF
TRBV5-4	TRBD1	TRBJ1-4	few	TGTGCCAGCAGCTTGAGACCGGGACAGGCTTCAACTAATGAAAAACTGTTTTTT	CASSLRPGQASTNEKLFF
TRBV6-1	NA	TRBJ2-7	NA	TGTGCCAGCACAGGGTATTCCTACGAGCAGTACTTC	CASTGYSYEQYF
TRBV7-9	TRBD1	TRBJ1-1	once	TGTGCCAGCAGCTTAGGGACAGGGCGGGACACTGAAGCTTTCTTT	CASSLGTGRDTEAFF
TRBV6-1	TRBD1	TRBJ1-2	NA	TGTGCCAGCAGCGGGACAGCCCTTGACTATGGCTACACCTTC	CASSGTALDYGYTF
TRBV23-1	TRBD2	TRBJ2-5	NA	TGCGCCTTCCTTATGGCGGGGGGGGAGGAGACCCAGTACTTC	CAFLMAGGEETQYF
TRBV7-7	TRBD2	TRBJ2-1	NA	TGTGCCAGCAGCCTAAGGACTAGCGGCCTCTACAATGAGCAGTTCTTC	CASSLRTSGLYNEQFF
TRBV2	NA	TRBJ2-2	NA	TGTGCCAGCAGTGAAGCGCCAAGGAACACCGGGGAGCTGTTTTTT	CASSEAPRNTGELFF
TRBV5-4	NA	TRBJ2-2	NA	TGTGCCAGCAGCTCACTCCCGGGGTCCGGGGAGCTGTTTTTT	CASSSLPGSGELFF
TRBV14	NA	TRBJ2-3	NA	TGTGCCAGCAGCCAAGATCTCCACACAGATACGCAGTATTTT	CASSQDLHTDTQYF
TRBV11-2	NA	TRBJ2-2	NA	TGTGCCAGCAGGCCTATTAAGAACACCGGGGAGCTGTTTTTT	CASRPIKNTGELFF
TRBV5-4	TRBD2	TRBJ2-3	NA	TGTGCCAGCAGCTTGGTTCTAGCGGGGGTTGGGGATACGCAGTATTTT	CASSLVLAGVGDTQYF
TRBV9	NA	TRBJ1-6	NA	TGTGCCAGCAGCACAGGTGGGAGTAATTCACCCCTCCACTTT	CASSTGGSNSPLHF